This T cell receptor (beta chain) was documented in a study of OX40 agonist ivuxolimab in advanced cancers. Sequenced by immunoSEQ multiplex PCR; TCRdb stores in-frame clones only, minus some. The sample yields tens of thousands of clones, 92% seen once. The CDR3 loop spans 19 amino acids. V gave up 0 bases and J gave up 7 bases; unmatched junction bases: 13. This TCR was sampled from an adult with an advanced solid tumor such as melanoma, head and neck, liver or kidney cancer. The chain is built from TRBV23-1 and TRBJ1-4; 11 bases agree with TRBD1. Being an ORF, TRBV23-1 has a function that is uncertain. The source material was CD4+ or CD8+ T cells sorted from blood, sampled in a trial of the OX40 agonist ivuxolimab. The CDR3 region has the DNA TGCGCCAGCAGTCAATCGTGGGGGACAGGGGGATCATTAGGTGAAAAACTGTTTTTT. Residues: CASSQSWGTGGSLGEKLFF.